The 10 T cell receptor beta chains below come from one sample, sequenced in a study of cytomegalovirus exposure and HLA in healthy donors. PCR primers comprised 60 Vbeta and 13 Jbeta primers. The protocol was immunoSEQ multiplex PCR, while the TCRdb copy is restricted to in-frame clones and leaves out a portion. The sample comprises 150,000 to 200,000 clones, approximately 80% of which are singletons, and approximately 0.76% rests with the top ten. Source material: PBMCs. The receptors originated from a female donor in good health and CMV-seronegative.

The chain recombines TRBV25-1 with TRBJ1-6; no definite D call. Germline V gives CDR1 MGHDK, CDR2 SYGVNS. Deletions cut 3 bases from V and 7 bases from J, with 13 bases between. This CDR3 is 15 amino acids long. The CDR3 region is CASSDRGIGNSPLHF. CDR3 DNA sequence: TGTGCCAGCAGTGACCGAGGGATAGGCAATTCACCCCTCCACTTT.

This sequence joins TRBV19 and TRBJ1-1, with a tentative D call TRBD1 (5 bases). V lost 5 bases and J 4 bases, leaving 5 bases between the germline ends. The CDR3 is 11 residues long. Germline V gene sequence: CDR1 LNHDA, CDR2 SQIVND (reference sequence). CDR3 residues: CASSQGTEAFF. The CDR3, as DNA: TGTGCCAGTAGTCAGGGCACTGAAGCTTTCTTT.

V gene TRBV6-6 combines with J gene TRBJ1-3; D ambiguous. The V end lost 4 bases, the J end lost 8 bases, and 18 bases lay between the germline ends. CDR3 size: 15 residues. In germline, CDR1 is MNHNY, CDR2 SVGAGI (reference sequence). CDR3 DNA sequence: TGTGCCAGCAGTTTTATTGGTCAATGGTCGGACACCATATATTTT. This translates into CASSFIGQWSDTIYF.

The rearrangement joins TRBV7-6 to TRBJ1-1, with D unresolved. Per the germline V gene, CDR1 is SGHVS and CDR2 is FNYEAQ. This CDR3 region has 15 residues. The ends were cut back, 2 bases at V and 5 bases at J, with 15 bases in the middle. Here the CDR3 DNA reads TGTGCCAGCAGCTTATTCCGAGGGCGCGGAACTGAAGCTTTCTTT. It specifies CASSLFRGRGTEAFF.

About this clone itself: At one boundary the junction diverges from the germline segment, which might be a read error. The chain combines TRBV30 with TRBJ2-6; unclear D gene. Germline assignment: CDR1 GTSNPN and CDR2 SVGIG (reference sequence). The CDR3 loop spans 13 amino acids. CDR3 region: CAWSLSWANGLTF. CDR3 in DNA: TGTGCCTGGAGTCTCTCTTGGGCCAACGGCCTGACTTTC.

The chain recombines TRBV27 with TRBJ2-1; 10 bases fit TRBD2. Germline lookup yields CDR1 MNHEY and CDR2 SMNVEV (reference sequence). The junction had 12 bases not matched to a gene; V was cut back by 6 bases and J by 4 bases. The CDR3 length is 17 residues. CDR3 region: CASRKYIGLADYNEQFF. CDR3 nucleotides: TGTGCCAGCAGAAAATATATTGGACTAGCGGATTACAATGAGCAGTTCTTC.

This CDR3 is CASSSAGSGYEQYF. In nucleotides, the CDR3 is TGTGCCAGCAGTTCCGCAGGGTCAGGATACGAGCAGTACTTC. The V and J genes are TRBV6-5 and TRBJ2-7; maybe TRBD1 (5 bases). The CDR3 contains 14 residues. Germline CDR1 MNHEY, CDR2 SVGAGI. The ends were cut back, 4 bases at V and 4 bases at J, with 14 bases in the middle.

The rearrangement uses TRBV7-3 and TRBJ2-1; 7 positions match TRBD1. Germline CDR1 and CDR2: SGHTA and FQGTGA. V gave up 2 bases and J gave up 4 bases; unmatched junction bases: 5. This CDR3 has 15 amino acids. CDR3 residues: CASSLLQGSYNEQFF. CDR3 sequence (DNA): TGTGCCAGCAGCTTATTACAGGGGAGTTACAATGAGCAGTTCTTC. Combining the CDR3 with reference TRBV7-3 and TRBJ2-1 gives the whole variable domain GAGVSQTPSNKVTEKGKYVELRCDPISGHTALYWYRQSLGQGPEFLIYFQGTGAADDSGLPNDRFFAVRPEGSVSTLKIQRTERGDSAVYLCASSLLQGSYNEQFFGPGTRLTVL.

The chain joins TRBV7-2 to TRBJ1-2; D is possibly TRBD1 (6 bases). Germline values: CDR1 SGHTA, CDR2 FQGNSA. V shed 8 bases and J shed 4 bases, with 14 bases lying between them. The CDR3 has 13 residues. This CDR3 reads CASAGAGIYGYTF. CDR3 bases: TGTGCCAGCGCGGGGGCGGGAATCTATGGCTACACCTTC.

This clone has more than one count but fewer than ten. V usage is TRBV6-5 and J usage is TRBJ2-7, with 8 bases that match TRBD1. This CDR3 has 16 amino acids. V lost 0 bases, J lost 1 base, and 5 bases stayed unmatched. The germline V gene has CDR1 MNHEY and CDR2 SVGAGI. In DNA, the CDR3 is TGTGCCAGCAGTTACTCTCCCGGACAGGGATCCTACGAGCAGTACTTC. Its translation: CASSYSPGQGSYEQYF.